The next 28 T cell receptor beta chains were all read from a single sample in a study of blood T cell repertoires in COVID-19. TCRdb's copy holds only in-frame clones and misses some; the assay was immunoSEQ multiplex PCR. The profile shows approximately 280,000 clones, roughly 80% of them singletons. The source material was PBMCs or T cells enriched from blood (not recorded which). Receptors originate from a man between 40 and 49 years old who had been exposed to COVID-19.

The chain uses TRBV21-1 and TRBJ2-2; the DNA was not compared with TRBD2, the D call given in the table. TRBV21-1 is recorded as a pseudogene. This CDR3 is 15 amino acids long. The CDR3 loop is CASSKGEGIAGELFF. Written as DNA, the CDR3 is TGTGCCAGCAGCAAAGGGGAGGGGATCGCCGGGGAGCTGTTTTTT.

Only one count was recorded for this clone. This rearrangement joins TRBV28 to TRBJ1-1; a weak D match, TRBD1 (5 bases). This CDR3 contains 15 residues. With 2 bases removed from V and 1 base from J, the gap between germline ends came to 11 bases. Per the germline V gene, CDR1 is MDHEN and CDR2 is SYDVKM. This CDR3 is CASSLPQGSNTEAFF. In nucleotides, the CDR3 is TGTGCCAGCAGTTTACCGCAGGGTTCGAACACTGAAGCTTTCTTT.

The chain links TRBV30 to TRBJ2-4; TRBD2 agrees at 7 bases. The germline CDR1 and CDR2 sequences are GTSNPN and SVGIG (reference sequence). This CDR3 comprises 11 residues. The J segment lost 14 bases and the V segment lost 0 bases, leaving 4 bases of the junction unmatched. CDR3 in DNA: TGTGCCTGGAGTGTACTGGGGGGGAAGTACTTC. This translates into CAWSVLGGKYF.

The chain employs TRBV12-3 or TRBV12-4 and TRBJ2-3, with 14 positions matching TRBD2. The ends lost 6 bases at V and 15 bases at J; junction bases unmatched: 5. This CDR3 spans 12 amino acids. The CDR3 loop reads CASSSGTSGGYF. CDR3 in DNA: TGTGCCAGCAGCTCCGGGACTAGCGGGGGTTATTTT.

The chain uses TRBV19 and TRBJ2-2; 11 bases line up with TRBD2. The CDR3 runs to 15 residues. V trimming: 6 bases; J trimming: 6 bases; junction bases outside the gene matches: 6. Per the germline V gene, CDR1 is LNHDA and CDR2 is SQIVND (reference sequence). The CDR3 reads CASRELAGDAGELFF. The CDR3 coding sequence is TGTGCCAGTAGGGAACTAGCGGGAGACGCCGGGGAGCTGTTTTTT.

J is TRBJ2-7 and V is TRBV19; D perhaps matches TRBD2 (6 bases). The CDR3 loop spans 15 amino acids. Per germline, CDR1 LNHDA and CDR2 SQIVND (reference sequence). V was trimmed by 0 bases and J by 2 bases, leaving 11 bases between them. CDR3 amino acids: CASSIDFGGTYEQYF. CDR3 nucleotides: TGTGCCAGTAGTATAGATTTTGGCGGGACCTACGAGCAGTACTTC.

Only a few counts were recorded for this clone. The chain has TRBV19 and TRBJ1-6; 8 bases are a match to TRBD1. In germline, CDR1 is LNHDA, CDR2 SQIVND (reference sequence). The ends lost 0 bases at V and 7 bases at J; junction bases unmatched: 8. The CDR3 is made up of 17 amino acids. The CDR3 loop reads CASSIDNPGQANSPLHF. In DNA, the CDR3 is TGTGCCAGTAGTATAGACAACCCGGGACAGGCCAATTCACCCCTCCACTTT.

This rearrangement joins TRBV7-6 to TRBJ2-7, with TRBD2 matching 7 bases. Unmatched junction bases numbered 4, after V lost 5 bases and J lost 0 bases. Germline CDR1 and CDR2: SGHVS and FNYEAQ. There are 14 residues in the CDR3. The CDR3 nucleotides are TGTGCCAGCAGCGTTTTAGCGGGCTCCTACGAGCAGTACTTC. Its protein product is CASSVLAGSYEQYF.

This clone showed up many times. The chain combines TRBV5-1 with TRBJ2-7; 7 positions match TRBD1. Unmatched junction bases numbered 6, after V lost 4 bases and J lost 2 bases. This CDR3 spans 14 amino acids. Germline V gene sequence: CDR1 SGHRS, CDR2 YFSETQ. The CDR3 region is CASSLGTVTYEQYF. DNA of the CDR3: TGCGCCAGCAGCCTTGGGACAGTTACCTACGAGCAGTACTTC.

This clone has just one count. The chain joins TRBV30 to TRBJ2-5; 9 bases line up with TRBD2. This CDR3 comprises 14 residues. The germline V gene has CDR1 GTSNPN and CDR2 SVGIG (reference sequence). The V segment lost 5 bases and the J segment 9 bases; nucleotides outside the gene matches: 13. CDR3: CAWSAGGMLKAQYF. CDR3 DNA sequence: TGTGCCTGGTCTGCGGGAGGGATGTTAAAGGCCCAGTACTTC. Combining the CDR3 with reference TRBV30 and TRBJ2-5 gives the whole variable domain SQTIHQWPATLVQPVGSPLSLECTVEGTSNPNLYWYRQAAGRGLQLLFYSVGIGQISSEVPQNLSASRPQDRQFILSSKKLLLSDSGFYLCAWSAGGMLKAQYFGPGTRLLVL.

The rearrangement uses TRBV19 and TRBJ1-4; no reliable D call. Germline lookup yields CDR1 LNHDA and CDR2 SQIVND (reference sequence). The CDR3 totals 14 residues. Trimming removed 5 bases at V and 4 bases at J, with 11 bases between. The CDR3 reads CASSEQSGNEKLFF. The CDR3 nucleotides read TGTGCCAGTAGTGAACAGAGTGGTAATGAAAAACTGTTTTTT.

This chain joins TRBV12-5 and TRBJ1-2; 7 positions match TRBD1. Trimming cost V 4 bases and J 5 bases; bases outside gene matches: 10. This CDR3 has 15 residues. CDR1 LGHNT and CDR2 FRNRAP come from the germline V gene. The CDR3 loop reads CASGWVRDRGYGYTF. The CDR3 nucleotides are TGTGCTAGTGGTTGGGTCCGGGACAGAGGGTATGGCTACACCTTC.

V gene TRBV9 combines with J gene TRBJ1-3, with 7 bases aligning to TRBD1. The ends lost 2 bases at V and 4 bases at J; junction bases unmatched: 6. The CDR3 extends over 15 amino acids. Per germline, CDR1 SGDLS and CDR2 YYNGEE. This chain's CDR3 is CASSVETGLGNTIYF. The CDR3 DNA follows: TGTGCCAGCAGCGTGGAGACAGGGCTCGGAAACACCATATATTTT.

A remark on this clone: This may come from a read error, since a much larger clone is one base off. Other DNA sequences in this specimen translate into the identical CDR3. The chain joins TRBV6-2 or TRBV6-3 to TRBJ2-3, with D unresolved. The CDR3 has 12 residues. CDR1 is MNHEY, CDR2 SVGEGT, per germline. Trimming pared 4 bases from V and 1 base from J, leaving 3 bases between. The CDR3 reads CASSSGTDTQYF. The CDR3 region has the DNA TGTGCCAGCAGTTCGGGCACAGATACGCAGTATTTT.

The J gene is TRBJ1-1, the V gene TRBV30; TRBD1 matches 7 bases. CDR1 and CDR2 (germline): GTSNPN, SVGIG (reference sequence). This CDR3 has 15 residues. V lost 1 base to trimming and J lost 4 bases; unmatched junction nucleotides: 9. CDR3 region: CAWSGYDRARTEAFF. The CDR3 nucleotides are TGTGCCTGGAGTGGCTATGACAGGGCCCGCACTGAAGCTTTCTTT.

V usage is TRBV10-1 and J usage is TRBJ2-2, with D uncertain. The CDR3 length is 14 residues. The germline CDR1 and CDR2 sequences are WNHNN and SYGVQD (reference sequence). Trimming took off 7 bases at V and 3 bases at J, with 12 bases between the two ends. The CDR3 DNA sequence: TGCGCCAGCAAGAGCGAGCGAGACACCGGGGAGCTGTTTTTT. It yields the protein CASKSERDTGELFF.

This clone was counted once. The rearrangement joins TRBV6-5 to TRBJ2-3, with unresolved D. CDR3 length: 13 amino acids. Trimming removed 6 bases at V and 2 bases at J, with 9 bases between. Germline V gene sequence: CDR1 MNHEY, CDR2 SVGAGI. The CDR3 DNA reads as TGTGCCAGCAGCTCTCCCCTCACAGATACGCAGTATTTT. Encoded protein: CASSSPLTDTQYF.

This chain connects TRBV19 to TRBJ2-1, with D possibly matching TRBD2 (5 bases). Between the trimmed V and J ends, which lost 5 bases and 13 bases, there was a span of 18 bases. Germline CDR1 reads LNHDA; CDR2 reads SQIVND (reference sequence). The CDR3 has 13 residues. CDR3 sequence: CASSARSGIRQFF. Here the CDR3 DNA reads TGTGCCAGTAGTGCCAGGTCCGGGATCCGACAGTTCTTC.

On this clone itself: A much larger clone differs by one base, so this may be a read error. The rearrangement uses TRBV6-5 and TRBJ2-1; unclear D gene. The CDR3 length is 13 residues. V was clipped by 4 bases and J by 0 bases, with 4 bases between them. CDR1 MNHEY and CDR2 SVGAGI come from the germline V gene. This CDR3 reads CASSFSSYNEQFF. The CDR3 DNA follows: TGTGCCAGCAGTTTTAGCTCCTACAATGAGCAGTTCTTC.

The chain carries TRBV3-1 (or the pseudogene TRBV3-2) and TRBJ1-1; D is unclear. Germline CDR1 reads LGHDT; CDR2 reads YNNKEL (reference sequence). This CDR3 contains 12 residues. Trimming took off 10 bases at V and 2 bases at J, with 11 bases between the two ends. CDR3 DNA sequence: TGTGCCACGCGACATGGAAACACTGAAGCTTTCTTT. This codes for CATRHGNTEAFF.

This clone showed up just once. The gene calls are TRBV6-4 and TRBJ1-2, with a weak D call TRBD1 (6 bases). This CDR3 comprises 14 residues. Trimming stripped 5 bases from V and 8 bases from J, with 18 bases between. CDR1 and CDR2 (germline): MRHNA, SNTAGT. CDR3 DNA sequence: TGTGCCAGCAGTAACCAACAGGGTAGAGGCGGCTACACCTTC. Amino acid sequence: CASSNQQGRGGYTF.

V gene TRBV21-1 combines with J gene TRBJ2-5; the table's D call, TRBD2, has no DNA check behind it. TRBV21-1 is a pseudogene segment. The CDR3 is 16 residues long. The CDR3 sequence is CASSEERGGGQETQYF. CDR3 nucleotides: TGTGCCAGCAGCGAAGAGCGGGGCGGAGGCCAAGAGACCCAGTACTTC.

This sequence joins TRBV18 and TRBJ2-1, with a tentative D call TRBD2 (6 bases). Germline-derived CDR1 and CDR2 are KGHSH and LQKENI. The CDR3 totals 18 residues. The germline V and J ends were trimmed by 2 bases and 4 bases, with 21 bases remaining between them. The CDR3 DNA follows: TGTGCCAGCTCACCAATAGGGGACTCCCCCGGCGCTTACAATGAGCAGTTCTTC. Encoded protein: CASSPIGDSPGAYNEQFF. Full variable domain (remainder filled in from reference TRBV18 and TRBJ2-1): NAGVMQNPRHLVRRRGQEARLRCSPMKGHSHVYWYRQLPEEGLKFMVYLQKENIIDESGMPKERFSAEFPKEGPSILRIQQVVRGDSAAYFCASSPIGDSPGAYNEQFFGPGTRLTVL.

The chain links TRBV3-1 (or the pseudogene TRBV3-2) to TRBJ1-4; 8 bases agree with TRBD1. With 3 bases clipped from V and 5 bases from J, the junction kept 8 bases outside the gene matches. The CDR3 is 16 amino acids. Germline V lookup: CDR1 LGHDT, CDR2 YNNKEL (reference sequence). The CDR3 nucleotides read TGTGCCAGCAGCCAGTACAGGGGGGGGTTGAATGAAAAACTGTTTTTT. Protein product: CASSQYRGGLNEKLFF.

The rearrangement links TRBV14 to TRBJ1-2; 11 bases fit TRBD1. Losses at the gene ends were 8 bases for V and 10 bases for J; bases not matched to a gene: 9. From germline, CDR1 is SGHDN and CDR2 FVKESK. There are 13 residues in the CDR3. CDR3: CASGTGGVSDYTF. CDR3 DNA: TGTGCCAGCGGGACAGGGGGGGTCTCGGACTACACCTTC.

Worth noting for this clone: Distinct nucleotide sequences in the sample also encode this CDR3. This sequence joins TRBV5-1 and TRBJ2-3, with a weak D call TRBD2 (5 bases). V gave up 0 bases and J gave up 3 bases, with 8 bases separating them. Germline values: CDR1 SGHRS, CDR2 YFSETQ. The length of the CDR3 is 14 residues. CDR3 nucleotides: TGCGCCAGCAGCTTGGGGGGAGTGACAGATACGCAGTATTTT. As protein: CASSLGGVTDTQYF.

The chain carries TRBV2 and TRBJ1-2; D is perhaps TRBD1 (5 bases). Germline V gives CDR1 SNHLY, CDR2 FYNNEI. The V gene lost 4 bases and the J gene lost 2 bases, with 20 bases spanning the gap. This CDR3 has 17 residues. The CDR3 sequence is CASSGGWAMETNYGYTF. CDR3 in DNA: TGTGCCAGCAGTGGGGGCTGGGCCATGGAAACGAACTATGGCTACACCTTC. Combining the CDR3 with reference TRBV2 and TRBJ1-2 gives the whole variable domain EPEVTQTPSHQVTQMGQEVILRCVPISNHLYFYWYRQILGQKVEFLVSFYNNEISEKSEIFDDQFSVERPDGSNFTLKIRSTKLEDSAMYFCASSGGWAMETNYGYTFGSGTRLTVV.

This clone has only one observation. For the CDR3, the DNA is TGTGCCACCACCCATTATGAGACCGGGGAGCTGTTTTTT. Translating it yields CATTHYETGELFF. The chain employs TRBV3-1 (or the pseudogene TRBV3-2) and TRBJ2-2; D is unresolved. CDR1 is LGHDT, CDR2 YNNKEL, per germline (reference sequence). V was clipped by 10 bases and J by 5 bases, with 14 bases between them. The CDR3 runs to 13 residues.